This entry lists 8 T cell receptor beta chains sequenced from one sample in a study of OX40 agonist ivuxolimab in advanced cancers. Produced via immunoSEQ multiplex PCR; TCRdb's table is partial and in-frame only. The table has 65,000 to 95,000 clones, roughly 89% seen once. Material: CD4+ or CD8+ T cells sorted from blood, obtained in a trial of the OX40 agonist ivuxolimab. The receptors were sampled from an adult with an advanced solid tumor such as melanoma, head and neck, liver or kidney cancer.

This clone was detected only once. The CDR3 loop reads CASRTRYSSGARDEAFF. Written as DNA, the CDR3 is TGTGCCAGTAGGACTCGATACTCCTCAGGGGCCCGGGACGAAGCTTTCTTT. The rearrangement links TRBV19 to TRBJ1-1; TRBD1 might be the D (6 bases). Germline V gene data show CDR1 as LNHDA and CDR2 as SQIVND (reference sequence). V shed 6 bases and J shed 8 bases, with 28 bases lying between them. The CDR3 extends over 17 amino acids.

The chain combines TRBV11-2 with TRBJ1-1; 7 bases map to TRBD1. Looked up from germline, CDR1 is SGHAT and CDR2 is FQNNGV. J was trimmed by 5 bases and V by 5 bases; bases with no gene match: 5. The CDR3 contains 13 residues. This CDR3 reads CASSVTGQTEAFF. The DNA of the CDR3 is TGTGCCAGCAGCGTGACAGGGCAAACTGAAGCTTTCTTT.

This chain links TRBV6-5 with TRBJ2-2, with D possibly TRBD1 on 6 matching bases. Germline V gives CDR1 MNHEY, CDR2 SVGAGI. The V end was cut by 4 bases, the J end by 5 bases, with 11 bases between. The CDR3 is 14 amino acids. The CDR3 region is CASSSGQGTGELFF. The CDR3 DNA is TGTGCCAGCAGTTCGGGACAAGGGACCGGGGAGCTGTTTTTT.

The chain is built from TRBV19 and TRBJ2-1; 7 nucleotides line up with TRBD2. There are 12 residues in the CDR3. The germline V gene has CDR1 LNHDA and CDR2 SQIVND (reference sequence). Trimming cost V 4 bases and J 9 bases; bases outside gene matches: 3. CDR3 sequence reads: CASSSGSAEQFF. CDR3 bases: TGTGCCAGTAGTAGCGGGAGTGCTGAGCAGTTCTTC.

Comments on this clone: One junction end disagrees with the germline gene, perhaps due to a read error. The rearrangement uses TRBV18 and TRBJ2-4; TRBD1 matches 12 bases. CDR3 length: 16 amino acids. Per the germline V gene, CDR1 is KGHSH and CDR2 is LQKENI. As DNA, the CDR3 is TGTGCCAGCTCACCTACCGGGACAGGGGGCATAGAAATTCGAAACTTC. This gives the protein CASSPTGTGGIEIRNF.

This chain connects TRBV7-2 to TRBJ1-1; D remains ambiguous. The ends were cut back, 0 bases at V and 11 bases at J, with 7 bases in the middle. The CDR3 extends over 11 amino acids. Germline V gene data show CDR1 as SGHTA and CDR2 as FQGNSA. The CDR3 nucleotides are TGTGCCAGCAGCTTAGCGGCTACGGCTTTCTTT. Its translation is CASSLAATAFF.

The chain employs TRBV6-6 and TRBJ1-4; D unclear. This CDR3 is built from 12 residues. Germline loops: CDR1 MNHNY, CDR2 SVGAGI (reference sequence). Between the trimmed V and J ends, which lost 0 bases and 10 bases, there was a span of 6 bases. The CDR3 here is CASSYSQRKLFF. CDR3 nucleotide sequence: TGTGCCAGCAGTTACTCACAACGAAAACTGTTTTTT.

This rearrangement joins TRBV6-5 to TRBJ2-5; no reliable D call. Per the germline V gene, CDR1 is MNHEY and CDR2 is SVGAGI. This CDR3 region has 14 residues. V was cut by 5 bases and J by 7 bases, with 17 bases left in between. The DNA for the CDR3 is TGTGCCAGCAGTCCCAGGACCTCCCTGGCGACCCAGTACTTC. Its protein is CASSPRTSLATQYF.